Presented here are 25 T cell receptor beta chains from one specimen sequenced in a study of cytomegalovirus exposure and HLA in healthy donors. Primers included in the PCR were 60 Vbeta and 13 Jbeta primers. TCRdb's copy holds only in-frame clones and misses some; the assay was immunoSEQ multiplex PCR. This sample's table has approximately 210,000 clones. The specimen was PBMCs. Receptor source: a young woman in good health and CMV-seropositive.

The CDR3 loop is CASSLTGNLHEQYF. The DNA of the CDR3 is TGTGCCAGCAGCTTGACAGGGAACCTCCACGAGCAGTACTTC. The V gene is TRBV7-9, the J gene TRBJ2-7, with 7 nucleotides matching TRBD1. The CDR3 consists of 14 residues. The V gene end was trimmed by 3 bases and the J gene end by 5 bases; junction bases not matched to a gene: 7. Germline CDR1 and CDR2: SEHNR and FQNEAQ (reference sequence).

V and J are TRBV7-9 and TRBJ2-5, with 8 bases identical to TRBD1. Per the germline V gene, CDR1 is SEHNR and CDR2 is FQNEAQ (reference sequence). The CDR3 runs to 15 residues. V shed 3 bases, J shed 7 bases, and the junction held 10 bases outside the gene matches. The CDR3 here is CASSLPPGQARTQYF. CDR3 in DNA: TGTGCCAGCAGCTTGCCTCCGGGACAGGCAAGGACCCAGTACTTC.

This chain connects TRBV15 to TRBJ2-1; 13 bases agree with TRBD2. Trimming cost V 3 bases and J 7 bases; bases outside gene matches: 3. The CDR3 has 15 residues. Per the germline V gene, CDR1 is LNHNV and CDR2 is YYDKDF (reference sequence). The CDR3 DNA reads TGTGCCACCAGCAGCGGGACTAGCGGGAAGAATGAGCAGTTCTTC. It specifies CATSSGTSGKNEQFF.

CDR3 nucleotides: TGTGCCAGCAGTGGGGCAGGGAAGAGTGAAGCTTTCTTT. Translating it yields CASSGAGKSEAFF. V is TRBV25-1 and J is TRBJ1-1; a weak D match, TRBD1 (5 bases). The CDR3 runs 13 residues. The germline V and J ends were trimmed by 4 bases and 7 bases, with 13 bases remaining between them. Germline V gene sequence: CDR1 MGHDK, CDR2 SYGVNS.

The chain links TRBV25-1 to TRBJ2-3; D remains ambiguous. Germline V lookup: CDR1 MGHDK, CDR2 SYGVNS. The CDR3 runs to 15 residues. Trimming shortened V by 5 bases and J by 0 bases, and 12 bases separated the two germline ends. This CDR3 reads CASSLVRGSTDTQYF. Written as DNA, the CDR3 is TGTGCCAGCAGTTTAGTTCGCGGTAGCACAGATACGCAGTATTTT. Looking up the rest from reference TRBV25-1 and TRBJ2-3 gives the full variable domain: EADIYQTPRYLVIGTGKKITLECSQTMGHDKMYWYQQDPGMELHLIHYSYGVNSTEKGDLSSESTVSRIRTEHFPLTLESARPSHTSQYLCASSLVRGSTDTQYFGPGTRLTVL.

The chain joins TRBV9 to TRBJ1-2; 9 nucleotides line up with TRBD1. This CDR3 is 15 amino acids long. Germline V lookup: CDR1 SGDLS, CDR2 YYNGEE. V trimming: 4 bases; J trimming: 3 bases; junction bases outside the gene matches: 7. CDR3 sequence (DNA): TGTGCCAGCAGCTTTCGGACAGGGGCGGACTATGGCTACACCTTC. This sequence encodes CASSFRTGADYGYTF. The variable domain in full, with the rest retrieved from reference TRBV9 and TRBJ1-2, is DSGVTQTPKHLITATGQRVTLRCSPRSGDLSVYWYQQSLDQGLQFLIQYYNGEERAKGNILERFSAQQFPDLHSELNLSSLELGDSALYFCASSFRTGADYGYTFGSGTRLTVV.

The chain employs TRBV28 and TRBJ1-2, with unresolved D. The CDR3 has 15 amino acids. Germline-derived CDR1 and CDR2 are MDHEN and SYDVKM. The V end was cut by 2 bases, the J end by 4 bases, with 14 bases between. The CDR3 sequence: CASSLPPGEVYGYTF. CDR3 nucleotides: TGTGCCAGCAGTTTACCGCCGGGTGAGGTCTATGGCTACACCTTC.

J is TRBJ1-5 and V is TRBV11-2; the D gene is possibly TRBD1 (5 bases). The CDR3 contains 14 residues. V was shortened by 2 bases and J by 4 bases, with 9 bases between the two germline ends. Germline V lookup: CDR1 SGHAT, CDR2 FQNNGV. CDR3: CASSLTRTNQPQHF. The CDR3, as DNA: TGTGCCAGCAGCTTAACCAGGACAAATCAGCCCCAGCATTTT.

This chain connects TRBV11-2 to TRBJ1-4; TRBD1 agrees at 11 bases. Germline V lookup: CDR1 SGHAT, CDR2 FQNNGV. V lost 5 bases to trimming and J lost 6 bases; unmatched junction nucleotides: 14. CDR3 length: 18 residues. This CDR3 reads CASSASRTGGGLDEKLFF. The CDR3 DNA reads as TGTGCCAGCAGCGCCAGTAGGACAGGGGGCGGCTTGGATGAAAAACTGTTTTTT.

This sequence joins TRBV4-3 and TRBJ2-3; D unclear. The ends were cut back, 2 bases at V and 0 bases at J, with 6 bases in the middle. The CDR3 length is 14 residues. CDR1 and CDR2 from the germline V gene are LGHNA and YSLEER. The CDR3 loop reads CASSQSLSTDTQYF. In DNA form, the CDR3 reads TGCGCCAGCAGCCAATCACTTAGCACAGATACGCAGTATTTT.

Here the CDR3 DNA reads TGCGCCAGCAGAGGAGATCTCGGGAACACTGAAGCTTTCTTT. As protein: CASRGDLGNTEAFF. The chain is built from TRBV5-1 and TRBJ1-1; D gene unclear. V shed 5 bases and J shed 1 base, with 12 bases lying between them. The germline gives CDR1 SGHRS, CDR2 YFSETQ. CDR3 length equals 14 residues.

V is TRBV29-1 and J is TRBJ2-6, with TRBD1 matching over 8 bases. The CDR3 runs 11 residues. CDR1 is SQVTM and CDR2 is ANQGSEA in the germline V gene. Unmatched junction bases numbered 8, after V lost 7 bases and J lost 15 bases. The CDR3 here is CSGGTGRDLTF. The CDR3, as DNA: TGCAGCGGAGGGACAGGACGGGACCTGACTTTC.

V and J are TRBV5-1 and TRBJ2-1, with D possibly matching TRBD2 (5 bases). CDR3 length: 12 residues. Trimming removed 0 bases from V and 12 bases from J, with 10 bases in between. Germline values: CDR1 SGHRS, CDR2 YFSETQ. This chain's CDR3 is CASSLENGVQFF. The CDR3 nucleotides read TGCGCCAGCAGCTTGGAGAACGGGGTGCAGTTCTTC.

V gene TRBV6-5 combines with J gene TRBJ1-2; D ambiguous. Germline V lookup: CDR1 MNHEY, CDR2 SVGAGI. The CDR3 extends over 15 amino acids. Trimming cost V 5 bases and J 2 bases, with 15 bases left between them. CDR3 residues: CASSAALISNYGYTF. The CDR3 coding sequence is TGTGCCAGCAGTGCCGCACTCATATCAAACTATGGCTACACCTTC.

DNA of the CDR3: TGTGCCAGCAGTTTCAGTCCACCGGGACAGGGAGCCACCGGGGAGCTGTTTTTT. Its protein product is CASSFSPPGQGATGELFF. The V and J genes are TRBV27 and TRBJ2-2, with TRBD1 identical over 9 bases. The CDR3 loop spans 18 amino acids. The trim removed 3 bases at V and 4 bases at J, leaving 12 bases unmatched. The germline V gene has CDR1 MNHEY and CDR2 SMNVEV (reference sequence).

The chain joins TRBV19 to TRBJ2-7, with TRBD2 matching over 8 bases. Germline-derived CDR1 and CDR2 are LNHDA and SQIVND (reference sequence). This CDR3 is built from 14 residues. V shed 6 bases, J shed 5 bases, and the junction held 9 bases outside the gene matches. The CDR3 DNA reads as TGTGCCAGTAGCTGGCGCGGGGGGATAAACGAGCAGTACTTC. Residues: CASSWRGGINEQYF. Using reference TRBV19 and TRBJ2-7 for the parts outside the CDR3, the full variable domain is DGGITQSPKYLFRKEGQNVTLSCEQNLNHDAMYWYRQDPGQGLRLIYYSQIVNDFQKGDIAEGYSVSREKKESFPLTVTSAQKNPTAFYLCASSWRGGINEQYFGPGTRLTVT.

The chain recombines TRBV4-1 with TRBJ2-7; TRBD2 is a possible D gene (5 bases). CDR1 MGHRA and CDR2 YSYEKL come from the germline V gene. Trimming removed 4 bases from V and 0 bases from J, with 13 bases in between. The CDR3 has 15 amino acids. Written as DNA, the CDR3 is TGCGCCAGCAGCCCCGAAATCGGGAACTCCTACGAGCAGTACTTC. Amino acids: CASSPEIGNSYEQYF.

The gene calls are TRBV28 and TRBJ1-6, with D perhaps matching TRBD1 (5 bases). The CDR3 runs to 14 residues. With 10 bases removed from V and 9 bases from J, the gap between germline ends came to 19 bases. Germline values: CDR1 MDHEN, CDR2 SYDVKM. CDR3 amino acids: CAINGDSGRSPLHF. CDR3 DNA sequence: TGTGCCATTAATGGGGACTCTGGGCGTTCACCCCTCCACTTT.

V usage is TRBV6-1 and J usage is TRBJ2-3; TRBD2 might be the D (5 bases). Per the germline V gene, CDR1 is MNHNS and CDR2 is SASEGT. CDR3 length: 16 amino acids. The V end was cut by 1 base, the J end by 4 bases, with 15 bases between. CDR3 amino acids: CASSEEGGYVPDTQYF. In nucleotides, the CDR3 is TGTGCCAGCAGTGAAGAAGGAGGCTATGTGCCAGATACGCAGTATTTT.

The V and J genes are TRBV18 and TRBJ1-2; tentative D call: TRBD1 (5 bases). V dropped 2 bases and J dropped 8 bases, with 18 bases sitting between them. The CDR3 totals 15 residues. Germline V gene lookup returns CDR1 KGHSH and CDR2 LQKENI. CDR3 sequence (DNA): TGTGCCAGCTCACCATGGGGCACCTCTCGCGGCGGCTACACCTTC. Translation: CASSPWGTSRGGYTF.

The chain has TRBV9 and TRBJ2-3; weak D call: TRBD1 (6 bases). The CDR3 runs 19 residues. V shed 0 bases and J shed 1 base, with 21 bases lying between them. Germline V gene lookup returns CDR1 SGDLS and CDR2 YYNGEE. The CDR3 here is CASSVAEVVGASGTDTQYF. DNA for the CDR3: TGTGCCAGCAGCGTAGCTGAGGTGGTGGGGGCGTCGGGCACAGATACGCAGTATTTT. Based on the CDR3 plus reference TRBV9 and TRBJ2-3, the full variable domain is DSGVTQTPKHLITATGQRVTLRCSPRSGDLSVYWYQQSLDQGLQFLIQYYNGEERAKGNILERFSAQQFPDLHSELNLSSLELGDSALYFCASSVAEVVGASGTDTQYFGPGTRLTVL.

V is TRBV30 and J is TRBJ1-2; D gene ambiguous. With 2 bases removed from V and 8 bases from J, the gap between germline ends came to 21 bases. This CDR3 has 15 amino acids. The germline gives CDR1 GTSNPN, CDR2 SVGIG (reference sequence). CDR3 loop: CAWSPPPATAGGYTF. For the CDR3, the DNA is TGTGCCTGGAGTCCCCCCCCCGCGACGGCGGGGGGCTACACCTTC.

V gene TRBV28 combines with J gene TRBJ2-2; 7 bases match TRBD2. Germline V gene sequence: CDR1 MDHEN, CDR2 SYDVKM. V dropped 6 bases and J dropped 3; count of bases not matched to a gene: 10. The CDR3 consists of 16 residues. The chain's CDR3 is CASRPGGSRYTGELFF. The CDR3 bases are TGTGCCAGCAGACCCGGCGGGAGTAGGTACACCGGGGAGCTGTTTTTT.

The rearrangement uses TRBV4-1 and TRBJ1-3; 7 bases agree with TRBD1. The CDR3 runs to 20 residues. The junction had 20 bases not matched to a gene; V was cut back by 2 bases and J by 4 bases. Germline-derived CDR1 and CDR2 are MGHRA and YSYEKL. For the CDR3, the DNA is TGCGCCAGCAGCCAAAGTCAGGGCCGCATAAACGACAGGGAAGGAAACACCATATATTTT. This codes for CASSQSQGRINDREGNTIYF.

The genes are TRBV6-1 and TRBJ2-7, with D possibly TRBD1 on 6 matching bases. Trimming cost V 6 bases and J 2 bases, with 14 bases left between them. CDR1 is MNHNS and CDR2 is SASEGT in the germline V gene. This CDR3 has 14 amino acids. In nucleotides, the CDR3 is TGTGCCAGCAGCCCTCCTGGGGGCCCCTACGAGCAGTACTTC. Protein product: CASSPPGGPYEQYF.